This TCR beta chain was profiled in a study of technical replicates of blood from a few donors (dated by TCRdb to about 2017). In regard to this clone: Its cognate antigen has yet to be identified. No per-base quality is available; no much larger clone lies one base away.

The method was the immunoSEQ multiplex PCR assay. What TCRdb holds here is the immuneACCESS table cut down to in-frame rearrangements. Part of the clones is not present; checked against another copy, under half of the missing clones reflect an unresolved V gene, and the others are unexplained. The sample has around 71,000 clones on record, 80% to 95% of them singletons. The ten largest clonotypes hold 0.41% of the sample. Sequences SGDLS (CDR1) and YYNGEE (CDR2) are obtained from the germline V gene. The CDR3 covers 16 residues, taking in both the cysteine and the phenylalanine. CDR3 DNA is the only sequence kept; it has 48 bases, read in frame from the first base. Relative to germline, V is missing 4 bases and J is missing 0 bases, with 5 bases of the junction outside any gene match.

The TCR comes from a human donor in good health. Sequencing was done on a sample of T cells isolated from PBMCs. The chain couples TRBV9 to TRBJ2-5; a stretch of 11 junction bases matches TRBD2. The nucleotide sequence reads TGTGCCAGCAGCAAAGGACTAGCGGGCTACCAAGAGACCCAGTACTTC. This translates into CASSKGLAGYQETQYF.